This entry is about one T cell receptor beta chain. The sample originates from a study of cytomegalovirus exposure and HLA in healthy donors. Clones were read by immunoSEQ multiplex PCR, and TCRdb kept only the in-frame ones, dropping some. Counted here are around 200,000 clones, approximately 83% occurring once; the ten biggest clones make up 2.5% to 3.5%. CDR1 and CDR2 from the germline V gene are SGHVS and FNYEAQ. This CDR3 has 16 residues. V dropped 3 bases and J dropped 6 bases, with 21 bases sitting between them. Material for sequencing was PBMCs. The TCR comes from a woman between 18 and 29 years old in good health and CMV-seropositive. This chain links TRBV7-6 with TRBJ2-7, with a possible D match to TRBD2 (5 bases). CDR3 amino acids: CASSLVVERAPSEQYF. The CDR3 region has the DNA TGTGCCAGCAGCTTGGTTGTGGAGAGGGCCCCCAGCGAGCAGTACTTC. The whole variable domain, remainder taken from reference TRBV7-6 and TRBJ2-7, is GAGVSQSPRYKVTKRGQDVALRCDPISGHVSLYWYRQALGQGPEFLTYFNYEAQQDKSGLPNDRFSAERPEGSISTLTIQRTEQRDSAMYRCASSLVVERAPSEQYFGPGTRLTVT.